Only a few counts were recorded for the clone carrying this TCR beta chain. The data are from a study of T cells after yellow fever vaccination. Germline-derived CDR1 and CDR2 are SGHVS and FQNEAQ. The CDR3 runs 13 residues. Deletions cut 4 bases from V and 1 base from J, with 7 bases between. TCR cDNA, made by 5'RACE template switching, carried an added universal primer site and UMIs. TCRdb recomputed calls from the 5' RACE reads with MiXCR, one row per CDR3 protein. This table holds approximately 150,000 distinct CDR3 sequences, approximately 6.2% found once. The V call is TRBV7-8, the J call TRBJ1-2; D is undetermined. The sequencing used CD4+ T cells sorted from PBMCs, collected on the day of the first yellow fever vaccination. This TCR derives from a man aged 18 to 30 who received the YFV17D yellow fever vaccine. CDR3 region: CASSSYLNYGYTF. The DNA of the CDR3 is TGTGCCAGCAGCTCTTACCTTAACTATGGCTACACCTTC.